This T cell receptor (beta chain) was found in a study of post-analysis software for immune sequencing data (dated by TCRdb to about 2015). The study in broad terms: Disease courses on record covered relapsing-remitting, secondary progressive and progressive-relapsing multiple sclerosis, though some patients had no subtype annotation. A subset of samples was prepared in parallel using single-end sample barcoding, then pooled and co-amplified after Illumina adapter ligation. The patient repertoires were compared against approximately twelve previously published healthy control repertoires obtained from donors aged roughly 6 to 28 years.

Based on the germline V gene, the CDR1 and CDR2 sequences are MNHEY and SVGAGI. The CDR3 holds 16 amino acids from the cysteine to the phenylalanine. The entry retains the CDR3 DNA only, 48 bases that are in frame from base 1. Trimming removed 0 bases from V and 2 bases from J, leaving 11 bases between the germline ends. To demonstrate the VDJtools post-analysis software, the study profiled TCR beta repertoires from the peripheral blood of about a dozen young patients with multiple sclerosis. Multiple sclerosis patients were children and adolescents aged about 6 to 17 years. Library preparation was by PCR. The reads were generated on an Illumina HiSeq 2500. To reduce PCR and sequencing biases, unique molecular identifiers were incorporated into the TCR beta cDNA libraries. Every 1 to 10 million input T cells yielded approximately 500,000 cDNA molecules, meaning each molecule approximated one T cell. Patient libraries were prepared and sequenced with the same protocol used for the earlier healthy control dataset. Within a given batch, samples were prepared together, multiplexed and sequenced on the same HiSeq lane. The authors' pipeline ran thus. MIGEC was used to process the raw barcoded reads, and molecular identifier groups with only a single read were discarded before consensus assembly and CDR3 extraction. VDJtools was used for post-analysis of the clonotype tables, and diversity was normalized by down-sampling every dataset to the size of the smallest sample. To correct batch-related cross-sample contamination, repertoire overlap clustering matched CDR3 amino acid sequences but not nucleotide sequences. TCRdb reprocessed the public reads (quality trimming at Q25 with fastp, clone calling with MiXCR) and kept in-frame beta chains. Rows with a matching CDR3 protein are joined into one entry that keeps the most common DNA and genes. For this entry, the V and J calls and clone size follow TCRdb and not the study's own pipeline. Here the sample has approximately 150,000 distinct CDR3 sequences; 30% occur a single time. The ten largest account for 1.5% of the sample.

General findings and caveats noted by the study authors: Strong co-clustering of samples prepared in the same batch was shown by direct clustering with F measure, prompting a batch-effect correction. Significantly higher frequencies in patients than in controls were found for roughly 5 TRBV segments, including TRBV5-6, TRBV5-1 and TRBV20-1. Compared with controls, multiple sclerosis patients had significantly lower normalized Chao1 diversity, a finding suggesting substantial peripheral T-cell clonal expansion. The control group was slightly older than the multiple sclerosis patient group.

Concerning this clonotype: Its binding antigen is unknown. No much larger clonotype is one base removed from it; base qualities were not supplied.

The receptor chain draws on TRBV6-5 and TRBJ2-1, with the D gene too uncertain to name. The material sequenced was blood. The TCR comes from a girl aged 10 to 17 with multiple sclerosis. The base sequence is TGTGCCAGCAGTTACTCCGGCGGTTCCGCCTACAATGAGCAGTTCTTC. This encodes CASSYSGGSAYNEQFF.